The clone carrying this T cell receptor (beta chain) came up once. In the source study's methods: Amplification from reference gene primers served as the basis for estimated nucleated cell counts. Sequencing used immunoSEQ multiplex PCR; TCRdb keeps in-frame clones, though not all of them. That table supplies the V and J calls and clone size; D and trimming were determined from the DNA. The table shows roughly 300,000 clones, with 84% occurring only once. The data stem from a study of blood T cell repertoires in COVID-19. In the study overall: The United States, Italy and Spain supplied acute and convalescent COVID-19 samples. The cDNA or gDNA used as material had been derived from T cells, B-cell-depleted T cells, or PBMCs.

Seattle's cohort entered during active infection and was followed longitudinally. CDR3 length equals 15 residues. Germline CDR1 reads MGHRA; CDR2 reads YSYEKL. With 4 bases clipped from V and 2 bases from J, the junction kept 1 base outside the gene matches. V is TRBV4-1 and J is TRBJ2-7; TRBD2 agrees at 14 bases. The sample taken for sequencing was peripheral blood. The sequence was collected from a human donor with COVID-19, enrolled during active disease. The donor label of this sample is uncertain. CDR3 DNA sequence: TGCGCCAGCAGCCTGGGACTAGCGGGGGCCTACGAGCAGTACTTC. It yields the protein CASSLGLAGAYEQYF.